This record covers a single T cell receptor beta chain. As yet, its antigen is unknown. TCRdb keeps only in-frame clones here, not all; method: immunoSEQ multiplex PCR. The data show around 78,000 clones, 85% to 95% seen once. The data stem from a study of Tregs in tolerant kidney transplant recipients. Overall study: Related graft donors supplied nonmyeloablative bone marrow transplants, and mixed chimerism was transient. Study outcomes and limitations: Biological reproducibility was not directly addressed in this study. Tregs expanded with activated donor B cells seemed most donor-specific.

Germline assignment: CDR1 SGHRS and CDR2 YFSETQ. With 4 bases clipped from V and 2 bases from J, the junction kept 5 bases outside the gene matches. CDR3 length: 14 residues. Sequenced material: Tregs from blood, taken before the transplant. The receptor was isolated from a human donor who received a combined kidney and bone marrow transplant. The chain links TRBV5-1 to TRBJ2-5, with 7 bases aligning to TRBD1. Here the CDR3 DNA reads TGCGCCAGCAGCCAAGGGACAGAACAAGAGACCCAGTACTTC. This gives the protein CASSQGTEQETQYF.